A single sample gave rise to the 29 T cell receptor beta chains below, sequenced in a study of T cell responses to AZD1222 COVID-19 vaccine. Generated by immunoSEQ multiplex PCR, the TCRdb table keeps only in-frame clones and is missing some. The repertoire consists of 120,000 to 150,000 clones, with about nine tenths occurring once and the leading ten covering 3% to 4%. The starting material was peripheral blood, obtained on day 0 of MenACWY control vaccination. These receptors all stem from an adult in good health.

V usage is TRBV19 and J usage is TRBJ2-1; D call uncertain. The CDR3 length is 13 residues. Germline lookup yields CDR1 LNHDA and CDR2 SQIVND (reference sequence). V lost 0 bases and J 12 bases, leaving 12 bases between the germline ends. CDR3: CASSIDLVFPQFF. As DNA, the CDR3 is TGTGCCAGTAGTATAGATCTCGTCTTTCCGCAGTTCTTC.

CDR3 protein: CASSLANSPLHF. The CDR3 DNA reads as TGTGCCAGCAGCTTGGCGAATTCACCCCTCCACTTT. The chain couples TRBV5-5 to TRBJ1-6; D unclear. Trimming cost V 0 bases and J 7 bases, with 2 bases left between them. Germline lookup yields CDR1 SGHKS and CDR2 YYEKEE (reference sequence). This CDR3 has 12 amino acids.

The J gene is TRBJ1-6, the V gene TRBV18; TRBD1 agrees at 8 bases. This CDR3 comprises 15 residues. Per germline, CDR1 KGHSH and CDR2 LQKENI. V gave up 2 bases and J gave up 6 bases; unmatched junction bases: 3. The CDR3 reads CASSPAGGSNSPLHF. The CDR3 DNA reads as TGTGCCAGCTCACCAGCAGGGGGCTCTAATTCACCCCTCCACTTT.

The J gene is TRBJ1-5, the V gene TRBV3-1 (or the pseudogene TRBV3-2); the D gene is possibly TRBD1 (5 bases). Trimming stripped 5 bases from V and 0 bases from J, with 8 bases between. In germline, CDR1 is LGHDT, CDR2 YNNKEL (reference sequence). This CDR3 region has 14 residues. DNA of the CDR3: TGTGCCAGCAGCAAAGGGACTAGCAATCAGCCCCAGCATTTT. It encodes CASSKGTSNQPQHF.

This clone was observed a single time. This chain uses TRBV25-1 with TRBJ2-1; possible D gene TRBD1, 5 bases. The CDR3 runs to 18 residues. Trimming took off 4 bases at V and 5 bases at J, with 24 bases between the two ends. Germline V lookup: CDR1 MGHDK, CDR2 SYGVNS. CDR3 in amino acids: CASSAQIGHVPSNNEQFF. CDR3 DNA sequence: TGTGCCAGCAGTGCCCAGATCGGACACGTACCCTCTAACAATGAGCAGTTCTTC.

This chain connects TRBV27 to TRBJ1-5; the D gene is possibly TRBD1 (6 bases). V lost 5 bases and J lost 2, with 13 bases in between. The CDR3 has 15 amino acids. CDR1 and CDR2 (germline): MNHEY, SMNVEV (reference sequence). The CDR3 region has the DNA TGTGCCAGCAGTGCGCACCGACAGGGCAATCAGCCCCAGCATTTT. As protein: CASSAHRQGNQPQHF.

There are a few counts of this clone. The chain uses TRBV4-2 and TRBJ1-2; no reliable D call. Trimming removed 0 bases from V and 0 bases from J, with 11 bases in between. This CDR3 is built from 16 residues. From germline, CDR1 is LGHNA and CDR2 YNFKEQ. CDR3 coding DNA: TGTGCCAGCAGCCAAGATGGTCGTCTAGCTAACTATGGCTACACCTTC. It translates to CASSQDGRLANYGYTF.

The chain carries TRBV12-3 or TRBV12-4 and TRBJ2-2; the D is unclear. V dropped 5 bases and J dropped 7 bases, with 8 bases sitting between them. The CDR3 has 12 amino acids. In DNA form, the CDR3 reads TGTGCCAGCAGTAAAAATCACGGGGAGCTGTTTTTT. This translates into CASSKNHGELFF.

There are a few counts of this clone. CDR3 bases: TGTGCCAGCAGGGGGGGCGAGGTCGTTGAAAAACTGTTTTTT. Translated: CASRGGEVVEKLFF. The J gene is TRBJ1-4, the V gene TRBV28; D is perhaps TRBD1 (6 bases). The CDR3 has 14 residues. The germline V and J ends were trimmed by 6 bases and 7 bases, with 15 bases remaining between them. The germline V gene encodes CDR1 MDHEN and CDR2 SYDVKM.

This chain links TRBV20-1 with TRBJ2-1; 10 positions match TRBD1. Trimming at V came to 3 bases and at J to 7 bases, leaving 6 bases not matched to a gene. The CDR3 is 14 amino acids. The germline CDR1 and CDR2 sequences are DFQATT and SNEGSKA (reference sequence). The CDR3 nucleotides read TGCAGTGCTAGTAAGAGACAGGGGGCAAATGAGCAGTTCTTC. As protein: CSASKRQGANEQFF.

V and J are TRBV6-5 and TRBJ2-5; unclear D gene. Trimming left V 2 bases short and J 5 bases short, with 12 bases between. CDR3 length equals 14 residues. Germline-derived CDR1 and CDR2 are MNHEY and SVGAGI. The chain's CDR3 is CASSYADTRETQYF. The CDR3 bases are TGTGCCAGCAGTTACGCGGATACTCGGGAGACCCAGTACTTC.

The rearrangement joins TRBV5-4 to TRBJ1-6, with D unresolved. V was pared by 9 bases and J by 0 bases, with 13 bases between. CDR1 and CDR2 from the germline V gene are SGHNT and YYREEE (reference sequence). This CDR3 has 15 residues. CDR3 coding DNA: TGTGCCACCCGGCTGCGAAGCTCCTATAATTCACCCCTCCACTTT. It is translated as CATRLRSSYNSPLHF.

The gene calls are TRBV13 and TRBJ2-6, with D unclear. The CDR3 totals 14 residues. The germline V and J ends were trimmed by 5 bases and 7 bases, with 12 bases remaining between them. Germline CDR1 PRHDT, CDR2 FYEKMQ (reference sequence). The CDR3 reads CASSASGFANVLTF. The CDR3 nucleotides read TGTGCCAGCAGCGCATCAGGTTTTGCCAACGTCCTGACTTTC.

This sequence joins TRBV7-2 and TRBJ2-7; 7 bases align to TRBD1. CDR3 length equals 13 residues. V lost 2 bases and J lost 3; bases outside the gene matches: 1. The germline CDR1 and CDR2 sequences are SGHTA and FQGNSA. Here the CDR3 DNA reads TGTGCCAGCAGCTTACAGGGGGACTACGAGCAGTACTTC. Residues: CASSLQGDYEQYF.

The chain links TRBV12-3 or TRBV12-4 to TRBJ1-3; TRBD1 is a possible D gene (6 bases). V lost 7 bases and J 4 bases, leaving 8 bases between the germline ends. The CDR3 covers 12 residues. CDR3: CASTDRGNTIYF. DNA of the CDR3: TGTGCCAGCACCGACAGGGGAAACACCATATATTTT.

This chain links TRBV5-4 with TRBJ1-4; perhaps TRBD1 as D (5 bases). Germline values: CDR1 SGHNT, CDR2 YYREEE (reference sequence). This CDR3 contains 14 residues. V dropped 9 bases and J dropped 6 bases, with 18 bases sitting between them. The DNA for the CDR3 is TGTGCCACCTCGCGAGGGGCTCGAGATGAAAAACTGTTTTTT. Translated: CATSRGARDEKLFF.

V is TRBV18 and J is TRBJ2-1; TRBD1 matches at 10 bases. After removal of 4 bases from V and 3 bases from J, the junction contained 6 bases not matched to a gene. There are 16 residues in the CDR3. Per germline, CDR1 KGHSH and CDR2 LQKENI. CDR3 DNA sequence: TGTGCCAGCTCACGTCCGGGACAGGGGTTCTACAATGAGCAGTTCTTC. Amino acid sequence: CASSRPGQGFYNEQFF.

The gene calls are TRBV18 and TRBJ2-7; maybe TRBD1 (6 bases). Germline CDR1 reads KGHSH; CDR2 reads LQKENI. The CDR3 extends over 13 amino acids. V gave up 6 bases and J gave up 4 bases, with 13 bases separating them. The CDR3 region is CASSPGQRYEQYF. DNA of the CDR3: TGTGCCAGCTCCCCAGGACAGAGGTACGAGCAGTACTTC.

CDR3 coding DNA: TGCGCCAGCAGCCAAGATCAGGGACAGGGGGTAGTGGGCTACACCTTC. Protein sequence: CASSQDQGQGVVGYTF. The chain has TRBV4-1 and TRBJ1-2; 11 positions agree with TRBD1. The ends lost 0 bases at V and 8 bases at J; junction bases unmatched: 8. CDR1 MGHRA and CDR2 YSYEKL come from the germline V gene. This CDR3 contains 16 residues.

V usage is TRBV5-4 and J usage is TRBJ2-1, with 11 bases that match TRBD2. V gave up 6 bases and J gave up 7 bases; unmatched junction bases: 12. Germline V gives CDR1 SGHNT, CDR2 YYREEE (reference sequence). CDR3 size: 16 residues. The CDR3 here is CASTLAGGLMINEQFF. The CDR3, as DNA: TGTGCCAGCACCTTAGCGGGAGGGTTAATGATAAATGAGCAGTTCTTC. Full variable domain (outside the CDR3, taken from reference TRBV5-4 and TRBJ2-1): ETGVTQSPTHLIKTRGQQVTLRCSSQSGHNTVSWYQQALGQGPQFIFQYYREEENGRGNFPPRFSGLQFPNYSSELNVNALELDDSALYLCASTLAGGLMINEQFFGPGTRLTVL.

V gene TRBV5-1 combines with J gene TRBJ1-3; a weak D match, TRBD1 (5 bases). The CDR3 covers 15 residues. V lost 0 bases to trimming and J lost 7 bases, with 14 bases between them. From germline, CDR1 is SGHRS and CDR2 YFSETQ. The chain's CDR3 is CASSLGAGEGNTIYF. The CDR3 region has the DNA TGCGCCAGCAGCTTGGGAGCCGGGGAGGGGAACACCATATATTTT. Using reference TRBV5-1 and TRBJ1-3 for the parts outside the CDR3, the full variable domain is KAGVTQTPRYLIKTRGQQVTLSCSPISGHRSVSWYQQTPGQGLQFLFEYFSETQRNKGNFPGRFSGRQFSNSRSEMNVSTLELGDSALYLCASSLGAGEGNTIYFGEGSWLTVV.

V is TRBV6-6 and J is TRBJ2-1; D ambiguous. Trimming took off 2 bases at V and 1 base at J, with 9 bases between the two ends. Germline lookup yields CDR1 MNHNY and CDR2 SVGAGI (reference sequence). The CDR3 contains 15 residues. Written as DNA, the CDR3 is TGTGCCAGCAGTTACCTGGCAGAATCCTACAATGAGCAGTTCTTC. Its translation is CASSYLAESYNEQFF.

The gene calls are TRBV10-3 and TRBJ2-1; D might be TRBD2 (5 bases). There are 13 residues in the CDR3. CDR1 and CDR2 from the germline V gene are ENHRY and SYGVKD. V lost 11 bases and J 5 bases, leaving 16 bases between the germline ends. The CDR3 DNA reads TGTGCCCTAAATTCGGACGGGAACAATGAGCAGTTCTTC. It codes for CALNSDGNNEQFF.

V gene TRBV6-1 combines with J gene TRBJ1-1; D not resolved. Germline lookup yields CDR1 MNHNS and CDR2 SASEGT. The V and J ends lost 6 bases and 1 base respectively, with 9 bases between them. The CDR3 is made up of 13 amino acids. Here the CDR3 reads CASSQRPNTEAFF. The CDR3 DNA follows: TGTGCCAGCAGCCAAAGACCGAACACTGAAGCTTTCTTT.

V gene TRBV6-1 combines with J gene TRBJ2-2, with D uncertain. The germline V gene has CDR1 MNHNS and CDR2 SASEGT. V lost 2 bases, J lost 6 bases, and 4 bases lay in between. The CDR3 loop spans 12 amino acids. The CDR3 nucleotides read TGTGCCAGCAGTGAATATGCCGGGGAGCTGTTTTTT. It translates to CASSEYAGELFF.

The chain carries TRBV9 and TRBJ2-1, with TRBD1 as a possible D gene (5 bases). Trimming stripped 2 bases from V and 10 bases from J, with 16 bases between. The CDR3 contains 14 residues. Germline V lookup: CDR1 SGDLS, CDR2 YYNGEE. In nucleotides, the CDR3 is TGTGCCAGCAGCGTGGGGCGATATTCTGGAGAGCAGTTCTTC. Protein: CASSVGRYSGEQFF.

The chain uses TRBV11-3 and TRBJ2-2; the D call may be TRBD1 or TRBD2 (6 bases each). Between the trimmed V and J ends, which lost 6 bases and 4 bases, there was a span of 15 bases. Germline loops: CDR1 SGHNT, CDR2 YENEEA. The CDR3 loop spans 15 amino acids. The CDR3 reads CASSKEGGGTGELFF. The CDR3 DNA reads as TGTGCCAGCAGTAAAGAAGGGGGAGGCACCGGGGAGCTGTTTTTT.

The chain uses TRBV30 and TRBJ2-3; TRBD2 aligns across 7 bases. This CDR3 contains 14 residues. The V gene end was trimmed by 3 bases and the J gene end by 6 bases; junction bases not matched to a gene: 9. Germline V CDR1 and CDR2: GTSNPN, SVGIG (reference sequence). CDR3 nucleotides: TGTGCCTGGAGCAAGGGGAGGGCCAGGGATACGCAGTATTTT. Its protein is CAWSKGRARDTQYF.

The chain carries TRBV29-1 and TRBJ2-7; tentative D call: TRBD2 (7 bases). V was shortened by 7 bases and J by 3 bases, with 16 bases between the two germline ends. Germline CDR1 reads SQVTM; CDR2 reads ANQGSEA. The CDR3 is 13 residues long. The CDR3 region has the DNA TGCAGCGGGAGGGGGGGCAGATGCTACGAGCAGTACTTC. This encodes CSGRGGRCYEQYF.